There are many counts of the clone carrying this T cell receptor (beta chain). Its antigen is unidentified. The data originate from a study of human T cells and chemical hapten exposure. On the study more broadly: 2% DPC was applied to 2 cm by 2 cm of upper inner arm skin for sensitization. Study observations and caveats: Since the donors had alopecia, their immune response may not be the same as that of healthy people.

There are 14 residues in the CDR3. Germline CDR1 DFQATT, CDR2 SNEGSKA (reference sequence). After removal of 6 bases from V and 7 bases from J, the junction contained 11 bases not matched to a gene. Time point reported: patch test 3, about 24 weeks after DPC sensitization. The treatment was: therapeutic diphenylcyclopropenone sensitization with weekly scalp DPC. TCRdb independently ran MiXCR on the RACE reads; one entry per CDR3 protein. Among roughly 89,000 distinct CDR3 sequences listed, 11% were seen once. The chain links TRBV20-1 to TRBJ2-4; 8 positions agree with TRBD1. The sequence came from a woman aged 30 to 39 with alopecia areata. Some clones in this sample may be carry-over from other donors' samples. The sequenced sample was whole blood, obtained in connection with sensitization to the hapten diphenylcyclopropenone (DPC). CDR3 residues: CSALDRVKGNIQYF. CDR3 coding DNA: TGCAGTGCCCTGGACAGGGTAAAAGGGAACATTCAGTACTTC.